Each of the 28 T cell receptor beta chains below was sequenced from the same sample in a study of blood T cell repertoires in COVID-19 (dated by TCRdb to about 2020). Library method: the immunoSEQ multiplex PCR assay. The immuneACCESS repertoire file appears here via TCRdb, limited to in-frame rearrangements. These files lack a portion of the clones; in checked studies, under half of the deficit traces to unresolved V genes, and the cause of the others is not known. The sample yields around 200,000 clones; roughly 89% were counted once. Together, the top ten hold around 7% of the sample. Specimen: peripheral blood. All receptors derive from a man aged 35 to 55 with acute or convalescent COVID-19.

V usage is TRBV27 and J usage is TRBJ1-5, with a possible D match to TRBD1 (6 bases). The CDR3 length is 13 residues. Germline V gives CDR1 MNHEY, CDR2 SMNVEV (reference sequence). Trimming left V 5 bases short and J 11 bases short, with 16 bases between. The CDR3 spells CASSPQGAGAQHF. CDR3 sequence (DNA): TGTGCCAGCAGTCCCCAGGGTGCAGGGGCCCAGCATTTT.

The chain is built from TRBV6-5 and TRBJ2-7, with TRBD1 matching over 8 bases. V trimming: 5 bases; J trimming: 2 bases; junction bases outside the gene matches: 8. The germline V gene encodes CDR1 MNHEY and CDR2 SVGAGI. The CDR3 is 15 amino acids. Written as DNA, the CDR3 is TGTGCCAGCAGTACTGGGACAGGACCGACCTACGAGCAGTACTTC. Amino acid sequence: CASSTGTGPTYEQYF.

The gene calls are TRBV7-8 and TRBJ1-3; TRBD1 agrees at 10 bases. Germline values: CDR1 SGHVS, CDR2 FQNEAQ. V lost 3 bases and J lost 0; bases outside the gene matches: 8. CDR3 size: 18 residues. The chain's CDR3 is CASSLMTGGRLSGNTIYF. CDR3 sequence (DNA): TGTGCCAGCAGCTTGATGACAGGGGGCCGGCTCTCTGGAAACACCATATATTTT.

The V gene is TRBV2, the J gene TRBJ1-4, with D possibly matching TRBD1 (5 bases). Germline CDR1 is SNHLY and CDR2 is FYNNEI. CDR3 size: 14 residues. V was clipped by 6 bases and J by 7 bases, with 15 bases between them. CDR3 nucleotides: TGTGCCAGCAGCTATGGAGGGGAAGGTGAAAAACTGTTTTTT. Translated, it gives CASSYGGEGEKLFF.

The chain recombines TRBV9 with TRBJ2-1; 9 bases are shared with TRBD2. The CDR3 covers 16 residues. Germline V gene data show CDR1 as SGDLS and CDR2 as YYNGEE. V shed 4 bases, J shed 7 bases, and the junction held 12 bases outside the gene matches. The DNA for the CDR3 is TGTGCCAGCAGCCCCATGGGGGCGGGGGGGCTAAATGAGCAGTTCTTC. This codes for CASSPMGAGGLNEQFF.

The J gene is TRBJ1-5, the V gene TRBV3-1 (or the pseudogene TRBV3-2), with 7 bases matching TRBD1. The J segment lost 5 bases and the V segment lost 4 bases, leaving 8 bases of the junction unmatched. Germline assignment: CDR1 LGHDT and CDR2 YNNKEL (reference sequence). The CDR3 has 15 residues. The CDR3 reads CASSPRTGQDQPQHF. CDR3 sequence (DNA): TGTGCCAGCAGCCCCCGGACAGGCCAAGATCAGCCCCAGCATTTT.

The genes are TRBV9 and TRBJ2-7; weak D call: TRBD1 (5 bases). The CDR3 loop spans 16 amino acids. The germline V gene has CDR1 SGDLS and CDR2 YYNGEE. V lost 0 bases, J lost 5 bases, and 18 bases lay in between. CDR3 sequence (DNA): TGTGCCAGCAGCGTAGGGTTACGAAGGGGTTCCGACGAGCAGTACTTC. Its protein is CASSVGLRRGSDEQYF.

The DNA of the CDR3 is TGTGCCAGCAGTTTCGTAGCGGGGAGCACAGATACGCAGTATTTT. Its protein product is CASSFVAGSTDTQYF. The J gene is TRBJ2-3, the V gene TRBV6-2 or TRBV6-3, with 8 bases that match TRBD2. The V gene end was trimmed by 4 bases and the J gene end by 0 bases; junction bases not matched to a gene: 3. CDR1 is MNHEY, CDR2 SVGEGT, per germline. The CDR3 totals 15 residues.

The chain employs TRBV7-9 and TRBJ1-2; perhaps TRBD1 as D (5 bases). Trimming stripped 6 bases from V and 6 bases from J, with 14 bases between. Germline CDR1 SEHNR, CDR2 FQNEAQ (reference sequence). The CDR3 spans 13 residues. CDR3 loop: CASSTQGTDGYTF. The DNA for the CDR3 is TGTGCCAGCAGTACCCAGGGTACTGATGGCTACACCTTC. Drawing the rest from reference TRBV7-9 and TRBJ1-2, the complete variable domain is DTGVSQNPRHKITKRGQNVTFRCDPISEHNRLYWYRQTLGQGPEFLTYFQNEAQLEKSRLLSDRFSAERPKGSFSTLEIQRTEQGDSAMYLCASSTQGTDGYTFGSGTRLTVV.

In this sample, this clone turned up once. This chain connects TRBV12-3 or TRBV12-4 to TRBJ1-2, with D possibly matching TRBD1 (5 bases). Trimming left V 1 base short and J 7 bases short, with 10 bases between. The CDR3 is made up of 13 amino acids. The CDR3 loop reads CASSLGPGLGYTF. The DNA of the CDR3 is TGTGCCAGCAGTTTAGGTCCAGGGCTTGGCTACACCTTC.

The count of this clone is one. V usage is TRBV7-8 and J usage is TRBJ1-2; D remains unclear. V was trimmed by 2 bases and J by 0 bases, leaving 13 bases between them. The CDR3 consists of 16 residues. CDR1 is SGHVS and CDR2 is FQNEAQ in the germline V gene. The CDR3 spells CASSLLSPLANYGYTF. The CDR3, as DNA: TGTGCCAGCAGCTTACTGTCTCCGTTAGCTAACTATGGCTACACCTTC.

DNA of the CDR3: TGTGCCAGCCGGGACAGTCATACTGGGGCCAACGTCCTGACTTTC. Translating it yields CASRDSHTGANVLTF. The gene calls are TRBV27 and TRBJ2-6; 7 positions match TRBD1. Germline CDR1 and CDR2: MNHEY and SMNVEV (reference sequence). CDR3 size: 15 residues. J gave up 2 bases and V 8 bases, and 6 bases lay outside the gene matches.

V and J are TRBV7-5 and TRBJ2-1; the table's D call, TRBD2, was not checked against the DNA. TRBV7-5 is tagged as a pseudogene. The CDR3 is 22 amino acids. The CDR3 sequence: CARSLGGGLHRIGPSSYNEQFF. The CDR3 coding sequence is TGTGCCAGAAGCTTAGGTGGCGGGCTCCACCGCATAGGGCCGAGCTCCTACAATGAGCAGTTCTTC.

The chain is built from TRBV2 and TRBJ2-4; D possibly corresponds to TRBD2 (5 bases). CDR3 size: 12 residues. V gave up 6 bases and J gave up 5 bases, with 8 bases separating them. Germline CDR1 and CDR2: SNHLY and FYNNEI. The CDR3 here is CASRGEENIQYF. Written as DNA, the CDR3 is TGTGCCAGCAGGGGAGAGGAAAACATTCAGTACTTC.

The genes are TRBV6-1 and TRBJ2-7; 11 positions agree with TRBD1. The CDR3 is made up of 15 amino acids. The germline V gene encodes CDR1 MNHNS and CDR2 SASEGT. Unmatched junction bases numbered 5, after V lost 2 bases and J lost 5 bases. The CDR3 reads CASSERGDRGDEQYF. The CDR3 DNA reads TGTGCCAGCAGTGAAAGGGGGGACAGGGGGGACGAGCAGTACTTC.

The V gene is TRBV6-6, the J gene TRBJ2-3; TRBD2 aligns across 8 bases. There are 15 residues in the CDR3. Germline-derived CDR1 and CDR2 are MNHNY and SVGAGI (reference sequence). The V gene end was trimmed by 8 bases and the J gene end by 6 bases; junction bases not matched to a gene: 13. The DNA for the CDR3 is TGTGCCAGCTCACTCCGAAGCGGGGGTAGGGATACGCAGTATTTT. Its protein product is CASSLRSGGRDTQYF.

This sequence joins TRBV4-3 and TRBJ2-3; 7 bases map to TRBD2. Looked up from germline, CDR1 is LGHNA and CDR2 is YSLEER. The CDR3 loop spans 15 amino acids. J gave up 4 bases and V 1 base, and 5 bases lay outside the gene matches. DNA of the CDR3: TGCGCCAGCAGCCAAGGGGGGGGTGGAGCAGATACGCAGTATTTT. Residues: CASSQGGGGADTQYF.

The CDR3 reads CASSYGTDIHQETQYF. CDR3 DNA sequence: TGTGCCAGCAGTTACGGAACAGACATCCACCAAGAGACCCAGTACTTC. The chain has TRBV6-2 or TRBV6-3 and TRBJ2-5; unclear D gene. The V end was cut by 2 bases, the J end by 0 bases, with 13 bases between. There are 16 residues in the CDR3. Germline V gene lookup returns CDR1 MNHEY and CDR2 SVGEGT.

The CDR3 nucleotides read TGTGCCACCAGCGGATACAGGGGAAGCTCCTACGAGCAGTACTTC. The encoded protein is CATSGYRGSSYEQYF. V is TRBV15 and J is TRBJ2-7; 7 nucleotides agree with TRBD1. This CDR3 region has 15 residues. Germline trimming cut 5 bases from V and 0 bases from J; bases unmatched to any gene: 7. Germline CDR1 and CDR2: LNHNV and YYDKDF (reference sequence).

This clone was recorded a few times. The genes are TRBV6-5 and TRBJ1-1; perhaps TRBD1 as D (5 bases). The V end was cut by 5 bases, the J end by 5 bases, with 12 bases between. The CDR3 is 13 amino acids. Per the germline V gene, CDR1 is MNHEY and CDR2 is SVGAGI. The CDR3 is CASSQFQGTEAFF. The CDR3 coding sequence is TGTGCCAGCAGTCAGTTTCAGGGAACTGAAGCTTTCTTT.

The gene calls are TRBV10-3 and TRBJ1-2, with D possibly being TRBD1 (5 bases). The V gene's germline CDR1 is ENHRY and CDR2 SYGVKD. Deletions cut 3 bases from V and 8 bases from J, with 10 bases between. The CDR3 runs to 12 residues. CDR3: CAISDLGQGYTF. The DNA for the CDR3 is TGTGCCATCAGTGATTTGGGGCAGGGCTACACCTTC.

The J gene is TRBJ2-7, the V gene TRBV11-2; 7 bases fit TRBD2. Per the germline V gene, CDR1 is SGHAT and CDR2 is FQNNGV. V was clipped by 0 bases and J by 2 bases; unmatched bases: 7. This CDR3 has 16 residues. The CDR3 nucleotides are TGTGCCAGCAGCTTAGATAGGGCTAGCGGTCCCTACGAGCAGTACTTC. Encoded protein: CASSLDRASGPYEQYF.

The chain combines TRBV3-1 (or the pseudogene TRBV3-2) with TRBJ2-7; D perhaps matches TRBD1 (6 bases). The V end was cut by 0 bases, the J end by 5 bases, with 11 bases between. In germline, CDR1 is LGHDT, CDR2 YNNKEL (reference sequence). The CDR3 loop spans 14 amino acids. The CDR3 nucleotides are TGTGCCAGCAGCCAAGATAACAGGGAAGACGAGCAGTACTTC. It is translated as CASSQDNREDEQYF.

The V and J genes are TRBV5-4 and TRBJ2-5, with D perhaps TRBD2 (6 bases). The V gene's germline CDR1 is SGHNT and CDR2 YYREEE (reference sequence). The CDR3 extends over 14 amino acids. The V gene lost 3 bases and the J gene lost 3 bases, with 12 bases spanning the gap. The CDR3 reads CASSSGGPEETQYF. The DNA of the CDR3 is TGTGCCAGCAGCTCCGGGGGACCCGAAGAGACCCAGTACTTC.

This sequence joins TRBV12-3 or TRBV12-4 and TRBJ1-2; TRBD1 aligns across 9 bases. The CDR3 consists of 12 residues. Trimming took 6 bases from V and 9 from J; bases not matched to a gene: 5. CDR3 coding DNA: TGTGCCAGCAGCGGGACAGGGTCCCGCTACACCTTC. Translating gives CASSGTGSRYTF.

The rearrangement joins TRBV7-2 to TRBJ2-3, with 9 bases fitting TRBD1. Per germline, CDR1 SGHTA and CDR2 FQGNSA. The J segment lost 4 bases and the V segment lost 1 base, leaving 6 bases of the junction unmatched. The CDR3 sequence is 16 residues long. Here the CDR3 reads CASSLGWTGDADTQYF. In DNA, the CDR3 is TGTGCCAGCAGCTTAGGGTGGACAGGGGATGCAGATACGCAGTATTTT. Full variable domain (missing parts from reference TRBV7-2 and TRBJ2-3): GAGVSQSPSNKVTEKGKDVELRCDPISGHTALYWYRQSLGQGLEFLIYFQGNSAPDKSGLPSDRFSAERTGGSVSTLTIQRTQQEDSAVYLCASSLGWTGDADTQYFGPGTRLTVL.

This clone has only a few counts. The chain uses TRBV5-1 and TRBJ2-2; TRBD1 might be the D (6 bases). Trimming cost V 7 bases and J 8 bases, with 15 bases left between them. CDR1 and CDR2 (germline): SGHRS, YFSETQ. The CDR3 runs 13 residues. In DNA form, the CDR3 reads TGCGCCAGCCATCTTGGGACATCGGGGGAGCTGTTTTTT. Translation: CASHLGTSGELFF. Full variable domain (outside the CDR3, taken from reference TRBV5-1 and TRBJ2-2): KAGVTQTPRYLIKTRGQQVTLSCSPISGHRSVSWYQQTPGQGLQFLFEYFSETQRNKGNFPGRFSGRQFSNSRSEMNVSTLELGDSALYLCASHLGTSGELFFGEGSRLTVL.

The chain employs TRBV19 and TRBJ1-4, with no clear D. Trimming removed 5 bases from V and 3 bases from J, with 13 bases in between. CDR1 LNHDA and CDR2 SQIVND come from the germline V gene (reference sequence). The CDR3 runs 15 residues. Here the CDR3 reads CASSLRTDSNEKLFF. The CDR3, as DNA: TGTGCCAGTAGTCTCCGGACGGACTCTAATGAAAAACTGTTTTTT.